This T cell receptor (beta chain) was captured by sequencing in a study of blood T cell repertoires in COVID-19. Repertoires were generated with immunoSEQ multiplex PCR, while TCRdb's copy carries only in-frame clones and drops some. The sample has about 230,000 clones; 70% to 85% are singletons. Sequencing was performed on PBMCs or T cells enriched from blood (not recorded which). This TCR was recovered from a man aged 55 to 70 who had recovered from COVID-19.

The CDR3, as DNA: TGTGCCAGCAGCTTAATGCAGGGGTTGGAAGCTTTCTTT. The encoded protein is CASSLMQGLEAFF. The V gene is TRBV7-9, the J gene TRBJ1-1; TRBD1 might be the D (6 bases). This CDR3 contains 13 residues. The germline CDR1 and CDR2 sequences are SEHNR and FQNEAQ (reference sequence). Between the trimmed V and J ends, which lost 2 bases and 8 bases, there was a span of 12 bases.